A selection of T cell receptor beta chains follows, all from one sample in a study of cytomegalovirus exposure and HLA in healthy donors. Assay used: immunoSEQ multiplex PCR; TCRdb lists only in-frame clones, some missing. Among about 120,000 clones listed, about three quarters were seen once. Sequenced sample: PBMCs. These TCRs come from a man in his 60s in good health and CMV-seropositive. Both conserved end residues are part of each CDR3. D genes are given only for firm matches. The size field is filled for only some rows; it gives once, few, many or a size class.

J | size | V | D | DNA | CDR3
TRBJ1-5 | . | TRBV19 | . | TGTGCCAGTAGTGCCCTAGGCCACAGCAATCAGCCCCAGCATTTT | CASSALGHSNQPQHF
TRBJ2-3 | . | TRBV9 | . | TGTGCCAGCAGCGTAGGACGGGGTAGTCCAGATTCAGATACGCAGTATTTT | CASSVGRGSPDSDTQYF
TRBJ1-4 | . | TRBV2 | TRBD1 | TGTGCCAGCACCACAGACAGGGCCGTTTTTGAAAAACTGTTTTTT | CASTTDRAVFEKLFF
TRBJ2-3 | . | TRBV7-9 | TRBD2 | TGTGCCAGCAGCTCCCGGGGGGTGGGCACAGATACGCAGTATTTT | CASSSRGVGTDTQYF
TRBJ1-1 | once | TRBV6-6 | . | TGTGCCAGCAGTTCGCTGGCAGGGGCGGATAGGACTGAAGCTTTCTTT | CASSSLAGADRTEAFF
TRBJ1-2 | . | TRBV29-1 | . | TGCAGCGTTGAAATACAGGGCCCCTATGGCTACACCTTC | CSVEIQGPYGYTF
TRBJ1-2 | . | TRBV28 | TRBD1 | TGTGCCAGCAGTTTACCCGGTTACAGGGGGGATGGCTACACCTTC | CASSLPGYRGDGYTF
TRBJ2-7 | . | TRBV28 | . | TGTGCCAGCAGTTCAAGCAGGGTAGGGTTGGAGCAGTACTTC | CASSSSRVGLEQYF
TRBJ1-4 | once | TRBV27 | . | TGTGCCAGCAGCCCCTGGAGTACTAATGAAAAACTGTTTTTT | CASSPWSTNEKLFF
TRBJ2-7 | . | TRBV5-1 | TRBD2 | TGCGCCAGCAGCTCTCGGACTAGCGGGAGTAGTACCTACGAGCAGTACTTC | CASSSRTSGSSTYEQYF
TRBJ1-4 | . | TRBV9 | TRBD1 | TGTGCCAGCAGCCTCGGACAGGCAACTAATGAAAAACTGTTTTTT | CASSLGQATNEKLFF
TRBJ1-2 | . | TRBV2 | . | TGTGCCAGCAACAGGGACGGGACCGGCTACACCTTC | CASNRDGTGYTF
TRBJ2-5 | . | TRBV4-1 | TRBD1 | TGCGCCAGCAGCCCCAGGGGGAGATTTGACGAAGAGACCCAGTACTTC | CASSPRGRFDEETQYF
TRBJ1-5 | . | TRBV28 | . | TGTGCCAGCACTTTTGATCAGTCTAATCAGCCCCAGCATTTT | CASTFDQSNQPQHF
TRBJ1-2 | . | TRBV19 | . | TGTGCCAGTAGTGTGGGCGGGAGTGGCCACTATGGCTACACCTTC | CASSVGGSGHYGYTF
TRBJ2-2 | . | TRBV29-1 | . | TGCAGCGTTGAAGACGAGGGCAGGCAGAACACCGGGGAGCTGTTTTTT | CSVEDEGRQNTGELFF
TRBJ1-2 | . | TRBV28 | . | TGTGCCAGCAGAGGGGCCTTCTATGGCTGCACCTTC | CASRGAFYGCTF
TRBJ1-5 | . | TRBV7-8 | . | TGTGCCAGCAGTCCATTTCTTGTACTGCGGGGACAGCCCCAGCATTTT | CASSPFLVLRGQPQHF
TRBJ1-6 | . | TRBV10-3 | . | TGTGCCATCAAGGGTACTCAGGACAGCGCCTCACCCCTCCACTTT | CAIKGTQDSASPLHF
TRBJ1-5 | . | TRBV6-1 | . | TGTGCCAGCAGATACAACCCAGAACCGTATCAGCCCCAGCATTTT | CASRYNPEPYQPQHF
TRBJ2-7 | . | TRBV2 | . | TGTGCCAGCAGTGCTATACCCCAGGGGGGCGGCGAGCAGTACTTC | CASSAIPQGGGEQYF
TRBJ1-6 | . | TRBV9 | TRBD1 | TGTGCCAGCAGCGGACAGGGTAGTTCACCCCTCCACTTT | CASSGQGSSPLHF
TRBJ2-5 | . | TRBV6-6 | . | TGTGCCAGCAGGATTGGCGGGGGCGGGGAGACCCAGTACTTC | CASRIGGGGETQYF
TRBJ1-1 | . | TRBV11-2 | . | TGTGCCAGCAGCCTGCGGGTTGGGACTGAAGCTTTCTTT | CASSLRVGTEAFF
TRBJ2-7 | . | TRBV28 | TRBD1 | TGTGCCAGCAGAGGGGACAGTACCTACGAGCAGTACTTC | CASRGDSTYEQYF
TRBJ1-1 | . | TRBV18 | . | TGTGCCAGCTCACCTCTGGGGGGGCGGAATGAAGCTTTCTTT | CASSPLGGRNEAFF
TRBJ2-1 | . | TRBV28 | TRBD2 | TGTGCCAGCAGTTTTTGGAGGGAGGGCCACAATGAGCAGTTCTTC | CASSFWREGHNEQFF
TRBJ1-4 | . | TRBV25-1 | TRBD1 | TGTGCCAGCAGGCAGGGGGCGACGAATGAAAAACTGTTTTTT | CASRQGATNEKLFF
TRBJ1-1 | . | TRBV29-1 | TRBD1 | TGCAGCGTTGACGTTACAGGGGCGACTGAAGCTTTCTTT | CSVDVTGATEAFF
TRBJ1-4 | . | TRBV30 | TRBD1 | TGTGCCTGGAGTCGACAGGGGGCGGAAAAACTGTTTTTT | CAWSRQGAEKLFF
TRBJ2-3 | . | TRBV7-9 | . | TGTGCCAGCAGCAACCGTAGGACTCATACTAGCACAGATACGCAGTATTTT | CASSNRRTHTSTDTQYF
TRBJ2-7 | . | TRBV6-6 | TRBD2 | TGTGCCAGCAGTAGGACTAGCGGGATACACGAGCAGTACTTC | CASSRTSGIHEQYF
TRBJ1-5 | once | TRBV6-6 | TRBD1 | TGTGCCAGCAGACGACAGGGAGCCGGCAATCAGCCCCAGCATTTT | CASRRQGAGNQPQHF
TRBJ2-7 | . | TRBV7-6 | . | TGTGCCAGCAGCTTAGCGCCACAGGTCCCCTACGAGCAGTACTTC | CASSLAPQVPYEQYF
TRBJ2-1 | . | TRBV10-1 | . | TGCGCCAGCAGTGACGGGGGAGGCGATGAGCAGTTCTTC | CASSDGGGDEQFF
TRBJ1-4 | . | TRBV5-1 | TRBD1 | TGCGCCAGCAGCTTACAGGGGGGGGTCGAAAAACTGTTTTTT | CASSLQGGVEKLFF
TRBJ2-2 | . | TRBV7-2 | . | TGTGCCAGCAACTTTCCCGGCCAGGGCTTAACCGGGGAGCTGTTTTTT | CASNFPGQGLTGELFF